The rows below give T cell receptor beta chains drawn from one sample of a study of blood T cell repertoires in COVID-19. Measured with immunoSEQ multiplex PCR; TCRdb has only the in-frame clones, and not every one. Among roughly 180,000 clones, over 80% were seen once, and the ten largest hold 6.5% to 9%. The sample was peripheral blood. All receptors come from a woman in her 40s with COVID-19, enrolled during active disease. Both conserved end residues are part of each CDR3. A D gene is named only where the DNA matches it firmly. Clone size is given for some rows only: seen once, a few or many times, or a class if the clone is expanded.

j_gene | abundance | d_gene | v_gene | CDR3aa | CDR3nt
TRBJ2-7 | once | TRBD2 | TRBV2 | CASSDGAGGLHSTYEQYF | TGTGCCAGCAGTGACGGAGCGGGAGGACTACATAGTACCTACGAGCAGTACTTC
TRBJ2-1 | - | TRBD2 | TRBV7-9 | CASSSPSGQQFF | TGTGCCAGCAGCTCTCCTAGCGGGCAGCAGTTCTTC
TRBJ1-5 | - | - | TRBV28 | CASWGERRAGQPQHF | TGTGCCAGCTGGGGGGAACGGAGGGCGGGTCAGCCCCAGCATTTT
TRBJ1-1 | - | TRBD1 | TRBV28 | CASSFPRGRDTEAFF | TGTGCCAGCAGTTTCCCCAGGGGGCGCGACACTGAAGCTTTCTTT
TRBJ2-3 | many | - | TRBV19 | CASSKTGDSTDTQYF | TGTGCCAGTAGCAAGACAGGCGATAGCACAGATACGCAGTATTTT
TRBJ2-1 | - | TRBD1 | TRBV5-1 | CASSLGDRDNNEQFF | TGCGCCAGCAGCTTGGGGGACAGGGACAACAATGAGCAGTTCTTC
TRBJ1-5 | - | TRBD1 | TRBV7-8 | CASKQGVSNQPQHF | TGTGCCAGCAAACAGGGGGTTAGCAATCAGCCCCAGCATTTT
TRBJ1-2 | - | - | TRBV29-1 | CSVEENDRPGRGYTF | TGCAGCGTTGAAGAAAACGACAGGCCCGGAAGGGGCTACACCTTC
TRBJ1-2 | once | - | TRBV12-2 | CASRLPRGLGGYTF | TGTGCAAGTCGCTTACCCAGGGGGCTGGGGGGCTACACCTTC
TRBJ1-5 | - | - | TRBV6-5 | CASRQANSNQPQHF | TGTGCCAGCAGACAGGCTAATAGCAATCAGCCCCAGCATTTT
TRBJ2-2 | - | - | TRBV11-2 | CASPSQGRRTGELFF | TGTGCCAGCCCCTCCCAGGGGCGTAGGACCGGGGAGCTGTTTTTT
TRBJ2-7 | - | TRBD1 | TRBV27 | CASSPGQGAYEQYF | TGTGCCAGCAGCCCGGGACAGGGGGCCTACGAGCAGTACTTC
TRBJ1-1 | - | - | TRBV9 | CASSVRTEAFF | TGTGCCAGCAGCGTCCGGACAGAAGCTTTCTTT
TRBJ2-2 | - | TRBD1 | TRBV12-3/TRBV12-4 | CASSPRGPELFF | TGTGCCAGCAGTCCCAGGGGGCCGGAGCTGTTTTTT
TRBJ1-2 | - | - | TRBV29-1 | CSFKIGGNYGYTF | TGCAGCTTTAAGATAGGAGGGAACTATGGCTACACCTTC
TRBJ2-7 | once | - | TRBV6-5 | CASKKDGVYEQYF | TGTGCCAGCAAGAAGGACGGGGTCTACGAGCAGTACTTC
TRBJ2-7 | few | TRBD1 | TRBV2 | CASSRQGEYEQYF | TGTGCCAGCAGTCGACAGGGGGAGTACGAGCAGTACTTC
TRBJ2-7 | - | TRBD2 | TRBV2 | CASRGGTREPPAYEQYF | TGTGCCAGCAGGGGTGGGACTAGAGAACCCCCCGCCTACGAGCAGTACTTC
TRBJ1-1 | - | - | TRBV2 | CASSAWSTTEAFF | TGTGCCAGCAGCGCCTGGTCGACTACTGAAGCTTTCTTT
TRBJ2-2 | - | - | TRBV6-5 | CASSSHGGRYTGELFF | TGTGCCAGCAGTTCCCACGGGGGTCGTTACACCGGGGAGCTGTTTTTT
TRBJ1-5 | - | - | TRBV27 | CASRQGSNQPQHF | TGTGCCAGCAGACAGGGTTCGAATCAGCCCCAGCATTTT
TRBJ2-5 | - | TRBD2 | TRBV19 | CASSNRGLAGETQYF | TGTGCCAGTAGTAATAGAGGACTAGCTGGCGAGACCCAGTACTTC
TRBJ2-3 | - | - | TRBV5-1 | CASSHSVDTQYF | TGCGCCAGCAGCCACTCGGTCGATACGCAGTATTTT
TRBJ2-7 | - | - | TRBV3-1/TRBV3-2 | CASSQDWAGGTEQYF | TGTGCCAGCAGCCAAGACTGGGCGGGCGGGACCGAGCAGTACTTC
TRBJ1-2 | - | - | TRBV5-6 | CASSLGELRRTAYGYTF | TGTGCCAGCAGCTTGGGGGAACTGCGGCGGACAGCCTATGGCTACACCTTC
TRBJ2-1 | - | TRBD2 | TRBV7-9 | CASRWTSGSPHEQFF | TGTGCCAGCAGGTGGACTAGCGGGTCGCCTCATGAGCAGTTCTTC
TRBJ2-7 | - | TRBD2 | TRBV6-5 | CASSQRTSESYEQYF | TGTGCCAGCAGCCAAAGGACTAGCGAATCCTACGAGCAGTACTTC